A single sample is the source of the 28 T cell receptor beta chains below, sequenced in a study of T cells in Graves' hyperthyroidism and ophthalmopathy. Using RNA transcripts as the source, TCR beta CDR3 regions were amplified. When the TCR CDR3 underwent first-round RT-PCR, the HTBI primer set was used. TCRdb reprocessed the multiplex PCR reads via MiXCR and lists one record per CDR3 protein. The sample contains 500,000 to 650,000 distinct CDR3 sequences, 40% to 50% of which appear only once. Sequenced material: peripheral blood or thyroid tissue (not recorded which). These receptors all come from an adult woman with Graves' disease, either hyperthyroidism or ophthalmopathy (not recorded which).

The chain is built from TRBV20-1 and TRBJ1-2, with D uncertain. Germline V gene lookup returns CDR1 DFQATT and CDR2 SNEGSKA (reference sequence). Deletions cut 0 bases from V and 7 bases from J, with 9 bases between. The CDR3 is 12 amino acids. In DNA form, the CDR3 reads TGCAGTGCTAGAGATCTGGGGAGTGGCTACACCTTC. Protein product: CSARDLGSGYTF.

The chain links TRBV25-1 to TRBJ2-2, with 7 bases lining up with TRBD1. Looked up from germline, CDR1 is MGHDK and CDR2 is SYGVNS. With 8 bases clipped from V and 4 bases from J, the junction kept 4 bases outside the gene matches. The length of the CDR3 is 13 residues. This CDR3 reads CASPGQSTGELFF. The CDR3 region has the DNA TGTGCCAGCCCGGGACAGAGCACCGGGGAGCTGTTTTTT.

CDR3 residues: CASSLESLGASYEQYF. The CDR3 DNA reads TGTGCCAGCAGCTTAGAGTCCCTTGGGGCCTCCTACGAGCAGTACTTC. The chain uses TRBV7-9 and TRBJ2-7, with a possible D match to TRBD1 (5 bases). This CDR3 comprises 16 residues. Trimming pared 1 base from V and 0 bases from J, leaving 13 bases between. Germline V gives CDR1 SEHNR, CDR2 FQNEAQ (reference sequence). Combining the CDR3 with reference TRBV7-9 and TRBJ2-7 gives the whole variable domain DTGVSQNPRHKITKRGQNVTFRCDPISEHNRLYWYRQTLGQGPEFLTYFQNEAQLEKSRLLSDRFSAERPKGSFSTLEIQRTEQGDSAMYLCASSLESLGASYEQYFGPGTRLTVT.

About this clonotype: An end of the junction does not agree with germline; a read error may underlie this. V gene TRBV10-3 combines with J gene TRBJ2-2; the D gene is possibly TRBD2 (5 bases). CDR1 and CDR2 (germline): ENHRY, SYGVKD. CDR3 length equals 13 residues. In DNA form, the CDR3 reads TGTGCCATCGTGGGAGATAACACCGGGGAGCTGTCTTGG. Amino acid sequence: CAIVGDNTGELSW.

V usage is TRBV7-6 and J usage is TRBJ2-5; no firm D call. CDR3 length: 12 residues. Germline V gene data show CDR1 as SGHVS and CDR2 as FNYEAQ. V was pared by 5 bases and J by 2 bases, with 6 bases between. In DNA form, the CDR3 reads TGTGCCAGCAGCGCAATACAAGAGACCCAGTACTTC. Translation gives CASSAIQETQYF.

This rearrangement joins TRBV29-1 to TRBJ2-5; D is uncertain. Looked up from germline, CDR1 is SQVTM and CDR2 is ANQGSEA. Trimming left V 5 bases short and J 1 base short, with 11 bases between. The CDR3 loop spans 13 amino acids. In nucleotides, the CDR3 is TGCAGCGTTCCCCTCACCGGCCAAGAGACCCAGTACTTC. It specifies CSVPLTGQETQYF.

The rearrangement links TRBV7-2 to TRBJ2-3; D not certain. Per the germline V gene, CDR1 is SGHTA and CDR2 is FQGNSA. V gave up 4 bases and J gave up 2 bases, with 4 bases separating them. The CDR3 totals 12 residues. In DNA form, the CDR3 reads TGTGCCAGCAGCTACCACACAGATACGCAGTATTTT. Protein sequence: CASSYHTDTQYF. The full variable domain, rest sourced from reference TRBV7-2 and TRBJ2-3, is GAGVSQSPSNKVTEKGKDVELRCDPISGHTALYWYRQSLGQGLEFLIYFQGNSAPDKSGLPSDRFSAERTGGSVSTLTIQRTQQEDSAVYLCASSYHTDTQYFGPGTRLTVL.

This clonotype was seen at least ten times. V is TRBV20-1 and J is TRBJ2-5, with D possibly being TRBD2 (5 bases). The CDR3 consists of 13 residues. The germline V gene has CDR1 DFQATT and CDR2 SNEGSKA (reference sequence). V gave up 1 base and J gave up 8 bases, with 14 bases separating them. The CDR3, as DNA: TGCAGTGCTAGAGCGAATTTCTGGACTACCCAGTACTTC. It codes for CSARANFWTTQYF.

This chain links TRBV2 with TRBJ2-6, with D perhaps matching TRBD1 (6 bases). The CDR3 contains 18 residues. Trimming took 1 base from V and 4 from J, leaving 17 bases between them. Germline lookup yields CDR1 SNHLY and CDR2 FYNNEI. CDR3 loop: CASSEDGTGTTGANVLTF. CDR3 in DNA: TGTGCCAGCAGTGAAGACGGAACAGGGACCACCGGGGCCAACGTCCTGACTTTC.

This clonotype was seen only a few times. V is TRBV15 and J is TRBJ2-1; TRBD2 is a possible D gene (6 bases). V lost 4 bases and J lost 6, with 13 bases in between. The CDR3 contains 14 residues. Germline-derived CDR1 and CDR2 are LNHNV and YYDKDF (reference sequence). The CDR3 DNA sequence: TGTGCCACCAGCAAGACTAGTAATCGCAATGAGCAGTTCTTC. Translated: CATSKTSNRNEQFF.

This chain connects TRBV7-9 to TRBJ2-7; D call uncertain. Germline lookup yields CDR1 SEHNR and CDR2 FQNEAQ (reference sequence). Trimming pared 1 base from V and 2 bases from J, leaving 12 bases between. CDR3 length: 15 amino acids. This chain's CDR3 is CASSLGVGGAYEQYF. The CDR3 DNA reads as TGTGCCAGCAGCTTAGGGGTTGGCGGAGCCTACGAGCAGTACTTC.

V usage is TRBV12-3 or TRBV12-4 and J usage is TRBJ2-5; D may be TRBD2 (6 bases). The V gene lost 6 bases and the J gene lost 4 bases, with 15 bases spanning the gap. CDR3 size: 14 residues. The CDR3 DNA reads TGTGCCAGCAGCTTCCCCGGGGGACGAGAGACCCAGTACTTC. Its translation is CASSFPGGRETQYF.

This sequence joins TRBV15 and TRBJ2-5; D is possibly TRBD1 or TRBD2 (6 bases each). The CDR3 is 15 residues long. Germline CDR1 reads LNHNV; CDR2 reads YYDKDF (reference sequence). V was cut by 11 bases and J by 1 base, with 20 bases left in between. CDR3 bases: TGTGCCGTCGGGGGCGGCAGGGAGTTCCAAGAGACCCAGTACTTC. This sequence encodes CAVGGGREFQETQYF.

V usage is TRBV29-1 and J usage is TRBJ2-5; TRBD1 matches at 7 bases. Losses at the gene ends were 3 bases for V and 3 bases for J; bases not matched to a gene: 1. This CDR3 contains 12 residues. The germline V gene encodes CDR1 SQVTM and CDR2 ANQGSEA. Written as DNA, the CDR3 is TGCAGCGTTGACGGGACAGAAGAGACCCAGTACTTC. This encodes CSVDGTEETQYF.

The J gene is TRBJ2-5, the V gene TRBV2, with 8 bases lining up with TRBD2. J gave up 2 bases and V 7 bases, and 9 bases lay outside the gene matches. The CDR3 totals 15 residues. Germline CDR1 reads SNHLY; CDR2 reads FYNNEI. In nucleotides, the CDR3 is TGTGCCAGCACTACTTCATCGGGAGGGCAAGAGACCCAGTACTTC. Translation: CASTTSSGGQETQYF.

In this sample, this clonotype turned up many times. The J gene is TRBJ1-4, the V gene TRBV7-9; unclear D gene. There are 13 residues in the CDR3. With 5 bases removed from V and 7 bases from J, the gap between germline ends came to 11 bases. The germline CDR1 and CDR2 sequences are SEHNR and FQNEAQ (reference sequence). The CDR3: CASSPPSGEKLFF. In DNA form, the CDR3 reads TGTGCCAGCAGCCCCCCTTCGGGTGAAAAACTGTTTTTT.

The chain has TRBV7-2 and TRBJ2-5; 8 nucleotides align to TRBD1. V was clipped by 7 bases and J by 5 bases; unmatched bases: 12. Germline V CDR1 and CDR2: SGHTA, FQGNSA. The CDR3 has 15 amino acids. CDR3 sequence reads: CASNPGGQGEETQYF. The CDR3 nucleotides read TGTGCCAGCAACCCCGGCGGACAGGGTGAGGAGACCCAGTACTTC.

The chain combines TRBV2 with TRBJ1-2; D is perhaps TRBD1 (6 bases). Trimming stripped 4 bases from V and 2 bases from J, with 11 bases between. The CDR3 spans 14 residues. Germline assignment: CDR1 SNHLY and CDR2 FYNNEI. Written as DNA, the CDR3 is TGTGCCAGCAGTGTTGGGGGGCTAAACTATGGCTACACCTTC. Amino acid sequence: CASSVGGLNYGYTF.

The DNA of the CDR3 is TGCAGTGCTAGACAAAAGGGACTAGGGGTTTGGCAGTACTTC. It translates to CSARQKGLGVWQYF. The chain combines TRBV20-1 with TRBJ2-7; TRBD2 agrees at 8 bases. The CDR3 consists of 14 residues. Looked up from germline, CDR1 is DFQATT and CDR2 is SNEGSKA (reference sequence). V dropped 2 bases and J dropped 9; count of bases not matched to a gene: 12.

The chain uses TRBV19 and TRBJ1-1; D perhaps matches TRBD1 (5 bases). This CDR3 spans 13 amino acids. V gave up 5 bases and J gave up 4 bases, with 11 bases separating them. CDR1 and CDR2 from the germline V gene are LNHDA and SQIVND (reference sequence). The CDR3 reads CASSRRGVTEAFF. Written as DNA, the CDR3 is TGTGCCAGTAGTCGTAGGGGTGTCACTGAAGCTTTCTTT.

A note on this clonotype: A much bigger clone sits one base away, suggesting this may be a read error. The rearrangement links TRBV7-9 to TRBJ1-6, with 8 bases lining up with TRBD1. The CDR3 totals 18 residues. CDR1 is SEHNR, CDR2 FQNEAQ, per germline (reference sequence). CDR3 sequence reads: CASSQITCRGLGNSPLHF. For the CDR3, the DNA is TGCGCCAGCAGCCAGATTACCTGCAGGGGGCTGGGTAATTCACCCCTCCACTTT.

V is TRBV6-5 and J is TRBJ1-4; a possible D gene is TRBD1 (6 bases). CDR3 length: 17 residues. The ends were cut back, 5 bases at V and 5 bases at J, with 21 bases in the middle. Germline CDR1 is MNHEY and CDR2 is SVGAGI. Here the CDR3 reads CASSRTSSGVSNEKLFF. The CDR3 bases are TGTGCCAGCAGTCGGACATCTTCAGGGGTATCGAATGAAAAACTGTTTTTT.

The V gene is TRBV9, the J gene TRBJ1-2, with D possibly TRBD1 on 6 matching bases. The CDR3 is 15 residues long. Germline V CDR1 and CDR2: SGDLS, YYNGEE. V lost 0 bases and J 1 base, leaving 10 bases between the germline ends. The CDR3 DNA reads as TGTGCCAGCAGCGTAGACGGGGGGCATAACTATGGCTACACCTTC. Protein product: CASSVDGGHNYGYTF.

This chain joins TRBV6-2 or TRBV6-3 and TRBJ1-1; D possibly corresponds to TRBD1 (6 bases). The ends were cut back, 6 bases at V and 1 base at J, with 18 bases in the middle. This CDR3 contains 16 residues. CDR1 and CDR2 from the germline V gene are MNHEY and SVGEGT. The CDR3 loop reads CASRNRVISRNTEAFF. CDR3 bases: TGTGCCAGCAGGAACAGGGTCATCTCCCGGAACACTGAAGCTTTCTTT.

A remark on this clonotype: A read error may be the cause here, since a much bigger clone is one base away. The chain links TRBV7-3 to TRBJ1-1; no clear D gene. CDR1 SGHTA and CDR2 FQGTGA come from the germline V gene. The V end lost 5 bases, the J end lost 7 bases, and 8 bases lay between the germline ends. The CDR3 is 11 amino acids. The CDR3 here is CASSVKREAFF. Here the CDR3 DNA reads TGTGCCAGCAGCGTGAAGCGTGAAGCTTTCTTT.

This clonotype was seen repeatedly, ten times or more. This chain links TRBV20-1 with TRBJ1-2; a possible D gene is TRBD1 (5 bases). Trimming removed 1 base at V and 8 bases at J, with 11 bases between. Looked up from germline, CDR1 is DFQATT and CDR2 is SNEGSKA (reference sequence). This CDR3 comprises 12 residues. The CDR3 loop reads CSARATEHGYTF. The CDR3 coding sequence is TGCAGTGCTAGAGCGACAGAGCACGGCTACACCTTC.

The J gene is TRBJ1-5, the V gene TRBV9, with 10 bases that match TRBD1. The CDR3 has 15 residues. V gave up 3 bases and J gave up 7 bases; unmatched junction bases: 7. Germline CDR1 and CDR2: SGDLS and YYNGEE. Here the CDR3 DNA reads TGTGCCAGCAGCGAGACAGGGGGCTCAGGGCAGCCCCAGCATTTT. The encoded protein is CASSETGGSGQPQHF.

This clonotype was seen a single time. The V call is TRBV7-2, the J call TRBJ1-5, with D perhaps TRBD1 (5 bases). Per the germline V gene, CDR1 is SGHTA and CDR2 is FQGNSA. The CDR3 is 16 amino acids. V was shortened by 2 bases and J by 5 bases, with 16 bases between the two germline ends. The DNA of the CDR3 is TGTGCCAGCAGCTTAAAGTCAACGCAGGGATATCAGCCCCAGCATTTT. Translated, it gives CASSLKSTQGYQPQHF.